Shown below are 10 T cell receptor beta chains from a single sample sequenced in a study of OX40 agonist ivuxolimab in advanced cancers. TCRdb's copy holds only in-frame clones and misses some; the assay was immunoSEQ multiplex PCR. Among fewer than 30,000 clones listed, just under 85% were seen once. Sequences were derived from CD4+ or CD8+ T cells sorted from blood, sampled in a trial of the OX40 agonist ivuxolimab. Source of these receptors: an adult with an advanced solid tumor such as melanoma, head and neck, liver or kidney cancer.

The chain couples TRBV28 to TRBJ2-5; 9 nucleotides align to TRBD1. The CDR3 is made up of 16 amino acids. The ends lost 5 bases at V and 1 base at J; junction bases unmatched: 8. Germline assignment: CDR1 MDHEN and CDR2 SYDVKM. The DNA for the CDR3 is TGTGCCAGCAGTCCCGGGACAGGGCCCTCCCAAGAGACCCAGTACTTC. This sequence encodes CASSPGTGPSQETQYF.

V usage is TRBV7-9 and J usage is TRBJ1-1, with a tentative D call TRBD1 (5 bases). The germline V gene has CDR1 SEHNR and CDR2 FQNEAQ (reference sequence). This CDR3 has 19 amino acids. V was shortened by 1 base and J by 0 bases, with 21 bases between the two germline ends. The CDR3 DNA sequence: TGTGCCAGCAGCTTAGAGCTCCTGGCGGGGGTTTCGATGAACACTGAAGCTTTCTTT. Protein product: CASSLELLAGVSMNTEAFF.

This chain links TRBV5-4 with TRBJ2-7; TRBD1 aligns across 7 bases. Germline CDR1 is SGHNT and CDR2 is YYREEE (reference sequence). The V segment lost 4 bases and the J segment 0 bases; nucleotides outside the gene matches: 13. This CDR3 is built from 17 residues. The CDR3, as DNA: TGTGCCAGCAGCCCTACCGGTCAGGGGGTGAGCTCCTACGAGCAGTACTTC. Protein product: CASSPTGQGVSSYEQYF.

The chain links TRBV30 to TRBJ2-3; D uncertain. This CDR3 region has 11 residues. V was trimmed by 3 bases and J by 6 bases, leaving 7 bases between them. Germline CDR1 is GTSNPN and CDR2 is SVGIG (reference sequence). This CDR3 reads CAWSLSDTQYF. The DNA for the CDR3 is TGTGCCTGGAGCCTAAGTGATACGCAGTATTTT.

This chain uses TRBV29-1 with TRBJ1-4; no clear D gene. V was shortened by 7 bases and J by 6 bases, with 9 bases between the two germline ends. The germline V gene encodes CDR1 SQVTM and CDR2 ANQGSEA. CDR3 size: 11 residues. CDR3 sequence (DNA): TGCAGCGCTTTCCGGGATGAAAAACTGTTTTTT. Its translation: CSAFRDEKLFF.

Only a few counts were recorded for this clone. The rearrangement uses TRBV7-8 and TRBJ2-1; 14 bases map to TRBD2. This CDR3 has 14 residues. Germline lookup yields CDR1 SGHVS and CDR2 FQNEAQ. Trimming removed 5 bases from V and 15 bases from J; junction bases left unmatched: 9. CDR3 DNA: TGTGCCAGCAGCGATCAAGGGACTAGCGGGAGACTGTTCTTC. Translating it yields CASSDQGTSGRLFF. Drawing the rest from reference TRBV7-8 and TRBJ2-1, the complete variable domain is GAGVSQSPRYKVAKRGQDVALRCDPISGHVSLFWYQQALGQGPEFLTYFQNEAQLDKSGLPSDRFFAERPEGSVSTLKIQRTQQEDSAVYLCASSDQGTSGRLFFGPGTRLTVL.

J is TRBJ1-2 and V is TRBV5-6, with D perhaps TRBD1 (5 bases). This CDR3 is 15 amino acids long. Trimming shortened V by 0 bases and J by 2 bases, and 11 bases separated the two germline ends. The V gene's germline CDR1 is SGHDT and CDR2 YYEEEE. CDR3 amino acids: CASSLVETDNYGYTF. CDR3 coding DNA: TGTGCCAGCAGCTTGGTCGAGACAGACAACTATGGCTACACCTTC.

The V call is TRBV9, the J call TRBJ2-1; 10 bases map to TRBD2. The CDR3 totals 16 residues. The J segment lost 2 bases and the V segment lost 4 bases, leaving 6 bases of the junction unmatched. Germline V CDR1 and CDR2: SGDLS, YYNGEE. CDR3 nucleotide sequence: TGTGCCAGCAGCCCATTCCTAGCGGGGGCCTACAATGAGCAGTTCTTC. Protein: CASSPFLAGAYNEQFF.

CDR3 loop: CASTRGVMNTEAFF. The CDR3 region has the DNA TGTGCCAGTACCAGGGGAGTCATGAACACTGAAGCTTTCTTT. The V call is TRBV19, the J call TRBJ1-1, with a possible D match to TRBD1 (6 bases). This CDR3 has 14 amino acids. V was shortened by 7 bases and J by 0 bases, with 12 bases between the two germline ends. Germline V gives CDR1 LNHDA, CDR2 SQIVND (reference sequence).

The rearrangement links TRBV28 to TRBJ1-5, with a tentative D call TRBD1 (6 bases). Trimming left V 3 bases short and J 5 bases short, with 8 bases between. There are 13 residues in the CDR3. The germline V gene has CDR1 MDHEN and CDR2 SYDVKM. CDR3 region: CASSFRGYQPQHF. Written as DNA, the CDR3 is TGTGCCAGCAGTTTCAGGGGATATCAGCCCCAGCATTTT.